These 11 T cell receptor beta chains came from one sample sequenced in a study of tumor-infiltrating lymphocytes in primary liver carcinoma. The input was approximately 0.45 ug total RNA; TCR beta cDNA was made from it with a constant-region primer. Each TCR beta library was derived from three nested multiplex PCR rounds that employed slightly modified ARM-PCR. Each of the first two PCR rounds ran roughly 9 cycles with TRBV1-TRBV30 forward and C-beta reverse primers. TCRdb itself ran the multiplex PCR reads through MiXCR, one entry per CDR3 protein. The sample yields just under 95,000 distinct CDR3 sequences, 65% to 70% seen once. Without any cell sorting, roughly 18-31 mg of bulk tissue yielded co-extracted RNA and DNA. The material sequenced was tumor-adjacent normal liver tissue. The source of these receptors is a man aged 40-55 years with primary liver carcinoma and hepatitis B virus infection.

This clonotype has at least ten counts. The chain recombines TRBV28 with TRBJ2-7; TRBD1 aligns across 8 bases. Germline loops: CDR1 MDHEN, CDR2 SYDVKM. After removal of 5 bases from V and 3 bases from J, the junction contained 9 bases not matched to a gene. This CDR3 region has 15 residues. DNA of the CDR3: TGTGCCAGCAGTGGCAGGGGGCCCTTGATCTACGAGCAGTACTTC. Encoded protein: CASSGRGPLIYEQYF.

This clonotype has a handful of counts. A read error may account for a junction end that differs from germline. CDR3 sequence reads: CASSQGQTTDTHYF. CDR3 DNA sequence: TGTGCCAGCAGCCAAGGTCAGACCACAGATACGCACTATTTT. The chain couples TRBV4-1 to TRBJ2-3; D unclear. The CDR3 has 14 residues. Germline V lookup: CDR1 MGHRA, CDR2 YSYEKL.

Points on this clonotype: This may stem from a read error, because a much larger clone lies one nucleotide away. This rearrangement joins TRBV6-5 to TRBJ2-1, with TRBD2 as a possible D gene (5 bases). CDR1 MNHEY and CDR2 SVGAGI come from the germline V gene. This CDR3 contains 14 residues. The DNA of the CDR3 is TGTGCCAGCATTTACGGCGGGCCCTACAATGAGCAGTTCTTC. It encodes CASIYGGPYNEQFF.

Comments on this clonotype: Sequence at one end of the junction differs from germline and may be a read error. This chain uses TRBV11-1 with TRBJ2-3; 8 bases line up with TRBD2. Germline assignment: CDR1 SGHAT and CDR2 FQDESV (reference sequence). The CDR3 has 15 amino acids. The CDR3 DNA reads as TGTGCCAGCAGTTACGGACTAGCCTGTGAAGATACGCAATATTTT. Its protein is CASSYGLACEDTQYF.

As for this clonotype: A junction boundary mismatches the germline segment, possibly from a read error. The chain has TRBV29-1 and TRBJ1-5; maybe TRBD1 (6 bases). CDR3 length equals 13 residues. Germline CDR1 SQVTM, CDR2 ANQGSEA. The CDR3 bases are TGCAGCGTTCGGGACAATTACAATCACCCCCGGCATTTT. It specifies CSVRDNYNHPRHF.

In its sample, this clonotype was seen a few times. A junction end diverges from the germline sequence, so it may reflect a read error. The chain joins TRBV12-3 or TRBV12-4 to TRBJ1-1, with D possibly TRBD1 on 6 matching bases. The CDR3 contains 15 residues. CDR3 coding DNA: TGTGTCAGCAGTAAAGCGGACAGTCTTGACACTGAAGCTTTCTTT. This gives the protein CVSSKADSLDTEAFF.

This clonotype was counted ten times or more. The V call is TRBV6-1, the J call TRBJ1-6, with D hard to call. The V and J ends lost 4 bases and 4 bases respectively, with 5 bases between them. This CDR3 spans 13 amino acids. Per the germline V gene, CDR1 is MNHNS and CDR2 is SASEGT. Here the CDR3 DNA reads TGTGCCAGCAGTGGGACTTATAATTCACCCCTCCACTTT. As protein: CASSGTYNSPLHF.

In regard to this clonotype: Since a much larger clone is just one base distant, this may be a read error. V is TRBV29-1 and J is TRBJ1-1, with D possibly being TRBD1 (6 bases). The CDR3 loop spans 11 amino acids. Germline V lookup: CDR1 SQVTM, CDR2 ANQGSEA. CDR3 in amino acids: CSIEPGTEAFF. For the CDR3, the DNA is TGCAGCATTGAACCCGGGACAGAAGCTTTCTTT.

In this sample, this clonotype turned up a few times. This may come from a read error, since a much larger clone is one base off. V is TRBV10-1 and J is TRBJ2-7; D tentatively fits TRBD1 or TRBD2 (5 bases each). The CDR3 contains 15 residues. The germline V gene has CDR1 WNHNN and CDR2 SYGVQD (reference sequence). This chain's CDR3 is CASSETRDAAYEQCF. CDR3 sequence (DNA): TGCGCCAGCAGTGAGACCCGGGACGCCGCCTACGAGCAGTGCTTC.

About this clonotype itself: Since no conserved phenylalanine or tryptophan closes the CDR3, a read error is the likely cause. The rearrangement uses TRBV7-3 and TRBJ2-1; D call uncertain. The CDR3 sequence is 13 residues long. Germline lookup yields CDR1 SGHTA and CDR2 FQGTGA. The V end lost 1 base, the J end lost 10 bases, and 11 bases lay between the germline ends. CDR3 sequence: CASSLMGLGEQFI. The CDR3 bases are TGTGCCAGCAGCTTAATGGGGTTAGGAGAGCAGTTCATC.

In this sample, this clonotype turned up many times. The V gene is TRBV5-5, the J gene TRBJ1-2, with 11 bases lining up with TRBD1. This CDR3 has 15 residues. The germline CDR1 and CDR2 sequences are SGHKS and YYEKEE (reference sequence). The junction had 4 bases not matched to a gene; V was cut back by 4 bases and J by 2 bases. CDR3 in amino acids: CASSGGTGGNYGYTF. The CDR3, as DNA: TGTGCCAGCAGCGGGGGGACAGGGGGGAACTATGGCTACACCTTC.